This TCR beta chain is drawn from a study of cytomegalovirus exposure and HLA in healthy donors. Germline CDR1 reads LNHDA; CDR2 reads SQIVND (reference sequence). This CDR3 spans 15 amino acids. V shed 5 bases and J 6 bases; nucleotides not matched to a gene: 10. With 60 Vbeta and 13 Jbeta primers, the PCR was carried out. Assay: immunoSEQ multiplex PCR; the TCRdb copy retains only in-frame clones and omits some. The data contain 120,000 to 150,000 clones, about 72% of them seen just once; the ten biggest clones take up roughly 2%. Notes on the study in general: Productive rates of about 87% or about 30% were seen for most TCR beta V segments in an earlier analysis. The authors considered a cluster of highly shared sequence variants likely to be a sequencing artifact.

To note about this clone: The antigen remains unidentified.

This clonotype originated in a man aged 40-55 years in good health and CMV-seronegative. The sample consisted of PBMCs. V gene TRBV19 combines with J gene TRBJ1-5; 7 bases agree with TRBD1. The CDR3 sequence is CASSPSRGFGQPQHF. CDR3 sequence (DNA): TGTGCCAGTAGTCCATCCAGGGGGTTCGGTCAGCCCCAGCATTTT.